The 3 T cell receptor beta chains presented below share a single source sample, sequenced in a study of human T cells and chemical hapten exposure. Sample time point: pre-sensitization, week 0. Documented treatment: therapeutic diphenylcyclopropenone sensitization with weekly scalp DPC. MiXCR was run by TCRdb on the RACE reads, yielding one entry per CDR3 protein. The sample includes about 60,000 distinct CDR3 sequences, 11% seen only once; the top ten take 3% to 4.5%. The material sequenced was whole blood, taken in connection with sensitization to the hapten diphenylcyclopropenone (DPC). These receptors were taken from a woman between 40 and 50 years old with alopecia areata. Some clones in this sample may be carry-over from other donors' samples.

The chain recombines TRBV19 with TRBJ1-1; TRBD1 matches 7 bases. The CDR3 is 12 amino acids. Germline CDR1 LNHDA, CDR2 SQIVND (reference sequence). The junction had 6 bases not matched to a gene; V was cut back by 9 bases and J by 5 bases. The CDR3 loop reads CARSPRGTEAFF. The CDR3 DNA sequence: TGTGCCAGGAGTCCCAGGGGGACTGAAGCTTTCTTT.

This clonotype has only one observation. This may stem from a read error, because a much larger clone lies one nucleotide away. The chain is built from TRBV20-1 and TRBJ2-3; 9 nucleotides line up with TRBD2. V lost 4 bases to trimming and J lost 4 bases; unmatched junction nucleotides: 12. Germline V CDR1 and CDR2: DFQATT, SNEGSKA (reference sequence). The CDR3 has 16 residues. This CDR3 is CSATGTSRGAPDTQYF. CDR3 DNA: TGCAGTGCTACCGGGACTAGCAGGGGGGCGCCAGATACGCAGTATTTT.

This clonotype was seen ten or more times. The chain has TRBV11-2 and TRBJ2-2, with 10 bases matching TRBD1. This CDR3 has 17 amino acids. V trimming: 2 bases; J trimming: 4 bases; junction bases outside the gene matches: 7. CDR1 and CDR2 (germline): SGHAT, FQNNGV. The CDR3: CASSLMGQGKPTGELFF. The CDR3 nucleotides are TGTGCCAGCAGCTTAATGGGACAGGGGAAACCCACCGGGGAGCTGTTTTTT.